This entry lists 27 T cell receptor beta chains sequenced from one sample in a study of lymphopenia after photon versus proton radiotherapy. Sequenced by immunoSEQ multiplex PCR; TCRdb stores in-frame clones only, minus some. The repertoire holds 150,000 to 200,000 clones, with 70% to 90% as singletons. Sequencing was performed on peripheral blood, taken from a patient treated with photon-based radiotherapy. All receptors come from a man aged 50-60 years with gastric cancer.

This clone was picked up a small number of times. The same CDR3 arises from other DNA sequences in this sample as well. CDR3 region: CAWSVSRNQPQHF. The CDR3 DNA sequence: TGTGCCTGGAGTGTGTCCAGGAATCAGCCCCAGCATTTT. J is TRBJ1-5 and V is TRBV30; D not resolved. The CDR3 is made up of 13 amino acids. CDR1 and CDR2 (germline): GTSNPN, SVGIG (reference sequence). V lost 0 bases, J lost 4 bases, and 7 bases lay in between.

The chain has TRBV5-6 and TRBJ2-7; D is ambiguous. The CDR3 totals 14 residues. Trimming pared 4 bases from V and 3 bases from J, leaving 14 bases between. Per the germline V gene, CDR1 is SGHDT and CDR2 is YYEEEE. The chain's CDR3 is CASSADTLVYEQYF. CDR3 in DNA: TGTGCCAGCAGCGCCGATACGCTAGTCTACGAGCAGTACTTC.

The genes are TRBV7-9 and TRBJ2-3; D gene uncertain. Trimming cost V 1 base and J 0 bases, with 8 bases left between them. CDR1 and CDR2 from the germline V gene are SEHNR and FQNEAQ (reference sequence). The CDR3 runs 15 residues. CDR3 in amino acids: CASSLDRPSTDTQYF. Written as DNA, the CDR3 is TGTGCCAGCAGCTTAGATCGACCTAGCACAGATACGCAGTATTTT.

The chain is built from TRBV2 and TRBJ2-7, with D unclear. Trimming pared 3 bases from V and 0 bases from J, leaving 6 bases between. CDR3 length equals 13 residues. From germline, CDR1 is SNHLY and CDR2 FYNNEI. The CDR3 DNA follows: TGTGCCAGCAGTGACATCGGCTCCTACGAGCAGTACTTC. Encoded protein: CASSDIGSYEQYF.

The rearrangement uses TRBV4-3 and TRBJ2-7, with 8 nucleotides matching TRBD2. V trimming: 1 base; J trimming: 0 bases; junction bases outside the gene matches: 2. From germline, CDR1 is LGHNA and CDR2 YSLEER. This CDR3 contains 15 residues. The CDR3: CASSQVAGGSYEQYF. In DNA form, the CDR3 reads TGCGCCAGCAGCCAAGTTGCGGGAGGCTCCTACGAGCAGTACTTC.

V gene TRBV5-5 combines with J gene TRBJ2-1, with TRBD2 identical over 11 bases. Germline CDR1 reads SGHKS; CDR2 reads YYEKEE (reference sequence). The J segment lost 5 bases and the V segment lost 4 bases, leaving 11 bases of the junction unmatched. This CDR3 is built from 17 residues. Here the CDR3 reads CASSLRTSGLQNNEQFF. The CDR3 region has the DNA TGTGCCAGCAGCCTAAGGACTAGCGGGCTGCAGAACAATGAGCAGTTCTTC. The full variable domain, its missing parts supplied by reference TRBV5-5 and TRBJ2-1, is DAGVTQSPTHLIKTRGQQVTLRCSPISGHKSVSWYQQVLGQGPQFIFQYYEKEERGRGNFPDRFSARQFPNYSSELNVNALLLGDSALYLCASSLRTSGLQNNEQFFGPGTRLTVL.

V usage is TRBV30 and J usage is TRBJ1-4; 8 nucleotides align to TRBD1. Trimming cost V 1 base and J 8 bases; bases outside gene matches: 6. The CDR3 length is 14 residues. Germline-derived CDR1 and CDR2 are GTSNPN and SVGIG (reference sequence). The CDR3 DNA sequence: TGTGCCTGGAGTGCGACAGGGGTTTCGGAAAAACTGTTTTTT. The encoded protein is CAWSATGVSEKLFF.

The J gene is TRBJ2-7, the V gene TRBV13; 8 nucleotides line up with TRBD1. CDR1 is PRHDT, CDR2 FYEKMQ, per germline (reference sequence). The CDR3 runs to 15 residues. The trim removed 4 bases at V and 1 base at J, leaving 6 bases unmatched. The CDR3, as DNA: TGTGCCAGCAGCTACGGACAGGGCGGATCCTACGAGCAGTACTTC. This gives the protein CASSYGQGGSYEQYF. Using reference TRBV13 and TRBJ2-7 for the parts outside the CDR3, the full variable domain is AAGVIQSPRHLIKEKRETATLKCYPIPRHDTVYWYQQGPGQDPQFLISFYEKMQSDKGSIPDRFSAQQFSDYHSELNMSSLELGDSALYFCASSYGQGGSYEQYFGPGTRLTVT.

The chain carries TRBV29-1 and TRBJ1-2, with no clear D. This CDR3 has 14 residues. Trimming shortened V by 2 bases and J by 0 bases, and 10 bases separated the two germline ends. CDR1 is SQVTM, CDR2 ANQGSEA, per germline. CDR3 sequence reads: CSVEPGGTNYGYTF. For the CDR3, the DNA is TGCAGCGTTGAACCCGGCGGGACTAACTATGGCTACACCTTC.

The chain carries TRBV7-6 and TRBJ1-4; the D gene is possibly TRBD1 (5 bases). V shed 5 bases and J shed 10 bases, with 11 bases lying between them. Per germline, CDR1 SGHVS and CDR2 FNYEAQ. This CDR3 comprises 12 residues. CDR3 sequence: CASSRQYGKLFF. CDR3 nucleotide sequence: TGTGCCAGCAGCCGACAGTATGGAAAACTGTTTTTT.

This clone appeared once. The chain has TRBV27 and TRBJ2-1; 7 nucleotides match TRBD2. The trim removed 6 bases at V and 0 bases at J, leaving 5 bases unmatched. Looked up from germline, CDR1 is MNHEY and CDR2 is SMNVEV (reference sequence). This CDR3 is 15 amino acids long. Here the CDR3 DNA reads TGTGCCAGCAGAGCTCTAGCGGACTCCTACAATGAGCAGTTCTTC. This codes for CASRALADSYNEQFF.

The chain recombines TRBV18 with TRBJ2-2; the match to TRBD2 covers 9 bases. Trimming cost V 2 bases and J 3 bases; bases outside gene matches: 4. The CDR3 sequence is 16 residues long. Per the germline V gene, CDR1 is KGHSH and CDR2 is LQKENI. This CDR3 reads CASSPISGSHTGELFF. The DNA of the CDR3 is TGTGCCAGCTCACCAATTAGCGGGAGCCACACCGGGGAGCTGTTTTTT.

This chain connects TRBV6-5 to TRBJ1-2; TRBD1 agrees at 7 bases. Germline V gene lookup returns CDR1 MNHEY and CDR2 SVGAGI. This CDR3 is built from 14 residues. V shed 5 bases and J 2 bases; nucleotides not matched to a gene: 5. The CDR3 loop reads CASSPGTANYGYTF. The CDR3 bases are TGTGCCAGCAGTCCCGGGACAGCGAACTATGGCTACACCTTC.

In DNA form, the CDR3 reads TGTGCCAGCAGTGAAGCTAGCCAGATAAATACCTACGAGCAGTACTTC. It encodes CASSEASQINTYEQYF. The rearrangement joins TRBV6-1 to TRBJ2-7; D gene uncertain. Trimming shortened V by 0 bases and J by 2 bases, and 14 bases separated the two germline ends. The CDR3 is 16 residues long. The germline CDR1 and CDR2 sequences are MNHNS and SASEGT.

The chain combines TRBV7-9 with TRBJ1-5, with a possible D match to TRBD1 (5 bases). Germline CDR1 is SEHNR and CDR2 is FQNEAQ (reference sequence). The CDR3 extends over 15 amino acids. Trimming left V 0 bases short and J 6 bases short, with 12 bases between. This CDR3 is CASSLAVGDRQPQHF. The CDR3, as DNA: TGTGCCAGCAGCTTAGCAGTAGGGGACCGTCAGCCCCAGCATTTT.

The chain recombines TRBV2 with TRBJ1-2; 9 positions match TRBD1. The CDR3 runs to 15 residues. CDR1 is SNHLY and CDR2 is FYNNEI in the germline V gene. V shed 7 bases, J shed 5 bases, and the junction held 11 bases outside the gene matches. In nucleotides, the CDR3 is TGTGCCAGCAAGGACTGGACAGGGGTGAATTATGGCTACACCTTC. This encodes CASKDWTGVNYGYTF.

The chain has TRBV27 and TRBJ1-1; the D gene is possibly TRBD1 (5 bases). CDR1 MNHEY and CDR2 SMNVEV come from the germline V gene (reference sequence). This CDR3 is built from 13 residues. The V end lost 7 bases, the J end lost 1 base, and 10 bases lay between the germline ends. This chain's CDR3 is CASKDSANTEAFF. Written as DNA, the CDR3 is TGTGCCAGCAAAGACAGCGCGAACACTGAAGCTTTCTTT.

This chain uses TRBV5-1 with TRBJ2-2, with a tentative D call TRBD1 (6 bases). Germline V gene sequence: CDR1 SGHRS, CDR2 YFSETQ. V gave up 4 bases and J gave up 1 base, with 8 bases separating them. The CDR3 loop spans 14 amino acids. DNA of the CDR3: TGCGCCAGCAGCGGGGGACAGAACACCGGGGAGCTGTTTTTT. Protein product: CASSGGQNTGELFF.

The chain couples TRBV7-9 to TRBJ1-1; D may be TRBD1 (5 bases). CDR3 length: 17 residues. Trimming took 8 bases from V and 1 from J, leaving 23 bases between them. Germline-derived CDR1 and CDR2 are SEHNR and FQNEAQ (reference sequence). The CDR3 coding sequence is TGTGCCAGCGCCCCTCTCAGGGTTAATGAATGGAACACTGAAGCTTTCTTT. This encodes CASAPLRVNEWNTEAFF.

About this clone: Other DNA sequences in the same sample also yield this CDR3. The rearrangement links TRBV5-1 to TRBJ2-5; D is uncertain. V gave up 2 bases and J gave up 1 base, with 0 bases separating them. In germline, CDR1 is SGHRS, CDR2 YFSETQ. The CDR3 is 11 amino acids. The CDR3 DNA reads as TGCGCCAGCAGCTTCCAAGAGACCCAGTACTTC. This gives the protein CASSFQETQYF.

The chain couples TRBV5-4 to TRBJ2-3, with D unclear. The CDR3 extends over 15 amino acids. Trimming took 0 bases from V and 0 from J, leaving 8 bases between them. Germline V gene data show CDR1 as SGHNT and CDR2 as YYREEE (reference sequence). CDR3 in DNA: TGTGCCAGCAGCTTGGAGTTAGCAAGCACAGATACGCAGTATTTT. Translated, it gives CASSLELASTDTQYF.

The CDR3 protein is CASSLRPQGADTEAFF. The CDR3 nucleotides are TGTGCCAGCAGCTTAAGGCCTCAGGGGGCAGACACTGAAGCTTTCTTT. The gene calls are TRBV7-3 and TRBJ1-1; the match to TRBD1 covers 8 bases. The CDR3 runs to 16 residues. The V gene end was trimmed by 1 base and the J gene end by 3 bases; junction bases not matched to a gene: 7. The V gene's germline CDR1 is SGHTA and CDR2 FQGTGA.

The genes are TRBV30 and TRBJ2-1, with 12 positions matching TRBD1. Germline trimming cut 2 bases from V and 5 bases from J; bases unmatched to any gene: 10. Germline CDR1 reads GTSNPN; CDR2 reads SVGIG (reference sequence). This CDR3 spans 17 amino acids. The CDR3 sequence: CAWSRTWGQGANNEQFF. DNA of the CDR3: TGTGCCTGGAGTCGAACGTGGGGACAGGGGGCGAACAATGAGCAGTTCTTC.

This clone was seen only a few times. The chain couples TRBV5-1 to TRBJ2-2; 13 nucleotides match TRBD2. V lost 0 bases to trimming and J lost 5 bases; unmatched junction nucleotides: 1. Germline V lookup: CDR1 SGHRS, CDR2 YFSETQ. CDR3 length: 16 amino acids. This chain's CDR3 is CASSLGTSGRTGELFF. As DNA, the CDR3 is TGCGCCAGCAGCTTGGGGACTAGCGGGAGAACCGGGGAGCTGTTTTTT.

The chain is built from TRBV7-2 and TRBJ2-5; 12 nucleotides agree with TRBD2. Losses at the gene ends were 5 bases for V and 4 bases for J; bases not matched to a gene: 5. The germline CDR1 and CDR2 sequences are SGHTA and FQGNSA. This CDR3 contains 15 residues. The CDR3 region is CASSPGLAGRETQYF. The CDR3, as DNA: TGTGCCAGCAGCCCTGGACTAGCGGGACGAGAGACCCAGTACTTC.

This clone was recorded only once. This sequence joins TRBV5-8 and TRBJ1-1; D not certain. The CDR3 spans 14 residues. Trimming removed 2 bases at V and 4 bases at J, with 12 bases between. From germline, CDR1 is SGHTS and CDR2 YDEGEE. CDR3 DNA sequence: TGTGCCAGCAGCTTCGGGTTTTATGGCACTGAAGCTTTCTTT. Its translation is CASSFGFYGTEAFF. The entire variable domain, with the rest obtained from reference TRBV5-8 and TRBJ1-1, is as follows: EAGVTQSPTHLIKTRGQQATLRCSPISGHTSVYWYQQALGLGLQFLLWYDEGEERNRGNFPPRFSGRQFPNYSSELNVNALELEDSALYLCASSFGFYGTEAFFGQGTRLTVV.

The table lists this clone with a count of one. Here the CDR3 reads CASSGLAGGNEQYF. The CDR3 nucleotides read TGCGCCAGCAGCGGACTAGCGGGAGGGAACGAGCAGTACTTC. The rearrangement links TRBV5-1 to TRBJ2-7; 15 nucleotides align to TRBD2. The ends lost 4 bases at V and 5 bases at J; junction bases unmatched: 1. CDR1 and CDR2 from the germline V gene are SGHRS and YFSETQ. The CDR3 is 14 residues long. Full variable domain (outside the CDR3, taken from reference TRBV5-1 and TRBJ2-7): KAGVTQTPRYLIKTRGQQVTLSCSPISGHRSVSWYQQTPGQGLQFLFEYFSETQRNKGNFPGRFSGRQFSNSRSEMNVSTLELGDSALYLCASSGLAGGNEQYFGPGTRLTVT.